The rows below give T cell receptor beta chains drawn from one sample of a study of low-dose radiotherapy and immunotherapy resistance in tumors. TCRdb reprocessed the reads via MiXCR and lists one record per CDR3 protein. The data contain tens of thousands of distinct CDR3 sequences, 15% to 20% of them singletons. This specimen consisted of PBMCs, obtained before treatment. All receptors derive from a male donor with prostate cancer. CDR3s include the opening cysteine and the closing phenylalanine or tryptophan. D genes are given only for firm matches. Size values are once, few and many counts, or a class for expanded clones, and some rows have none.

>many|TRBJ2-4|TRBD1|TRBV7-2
TGTGCCAGCAGCTTACGACAGGGGAACATTCAGTACTTC
CASSLRQGNIQYF
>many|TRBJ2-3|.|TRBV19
TGTGCCAGTAGTATAGGGGGAACAGATACGCAGTATTTT
CASSIGGTDTQYF
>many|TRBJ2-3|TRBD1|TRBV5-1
TGTGCCAGCAGTTACAGGGGTGATACGCAGTATTTT
CASSYRGDTQYF
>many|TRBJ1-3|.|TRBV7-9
TGTGCCAGCAGCTTAGATACAAGCATCGGAAACACCATATATTTT
CASSLDTSIGNTIYF
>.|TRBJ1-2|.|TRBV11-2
TGTGCCAGCAGCCCAGGGGTGAATCCCTATGGCTACACCTTC
CASSPGVNPYGYTF
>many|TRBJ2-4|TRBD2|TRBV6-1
TGTGCCAGCAGTGAAGCAGAGCGGGGGCTCTTC
CASSEAERGLF
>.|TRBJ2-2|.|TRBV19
TGTGCCAGTAGTCTCCGGGTGGCCGGGGAGCCGTTTTTT
CASSLRVAGEPFF
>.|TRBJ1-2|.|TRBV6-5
TGTGCCAGCAGACCCGATCCTAACTATGGCTACACCTTC
CASRPDPNYGYTF
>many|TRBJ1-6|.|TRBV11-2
TGTGCCAGCAGCACCACAGGGTTCGGCTCACCCCTCCACTTT
CASSTTGFGSPLHF
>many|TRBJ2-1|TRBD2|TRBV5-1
TGCGCCAGCAGCTCAGCACTAGCGGGGACCCACAATGAGCAGTTCTTC
CASSSALAGTHNEQFF
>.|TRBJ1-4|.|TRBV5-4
TGTGCCAGCAGCCAACCGGAAGTCGGTGAAAAACTGTTTTTT
CASSQPEVGEKLFF
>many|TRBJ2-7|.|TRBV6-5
TGTGCCAGCAGCCCCACCAGGGAAAGGGAACGGAACTTC
CASSPTRERERNF
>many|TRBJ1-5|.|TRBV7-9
TGTGCCAGCAGCCTTGGATCCCGTGGCAATCAGCCCCAGCATTTT
CASSLGSRGNQPQHF
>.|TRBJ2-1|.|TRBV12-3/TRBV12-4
TGTGCCAGCAGTCCTACGGGTCAAACCGAGCAGTTCTTC
CASSPTGQTEQFF
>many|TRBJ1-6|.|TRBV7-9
TGTGCCAGCAGCTTAGACAGCCGGAATTCACCCCTCCACTTT
CASSLDSRNSPLHF
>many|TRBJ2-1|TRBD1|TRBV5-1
TGCGCCAGCAGCGGAAGTGGACAGGGGCCGAGTTACAATGAGCAGTTCTTC
CASSGSGQGPSYNEQFF
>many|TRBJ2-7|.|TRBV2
TGTGCCAGTAAAGAGCCTCCATCCTACGAGCAGTACTTC
CASKEPPSYEQYF
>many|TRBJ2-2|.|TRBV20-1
TGCAGTGCACCGACCCTGTCCGGGGAGCTGTTTTTT
CSAPTLSGELFF
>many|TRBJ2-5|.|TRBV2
TGTGCCAGCAGCGGACAGCTCCAAGAGACCCAGTACTTC
CASSGQLQETQYF
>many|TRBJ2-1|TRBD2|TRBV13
TGTGCCAGCAGCTTAGTTTCTAGCGGGGTGAGCTCCTACAATGAGCAGTTCTTC
CASSLVSSGVSSYNEQFF
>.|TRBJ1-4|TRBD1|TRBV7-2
TGTGCCAGCAGCTCCCCAGGACAGGGGGCAGGGGAAAAACTGTTTTTT
CASSSPGQGAGEKLFF
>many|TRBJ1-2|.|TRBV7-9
TGTGCCACCCCCTCAGGAGGGGGGGACTATGGCTACACCTTC
CATPSGGGDYGYTF
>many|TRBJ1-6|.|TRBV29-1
TGCAGCATTCGGACGGGCTCCTATAATTCACCCCTCCACTTT
CSIRTGSYNSPLHF
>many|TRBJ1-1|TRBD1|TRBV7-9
TGTGCCAGCAGGAGACAGGGGGATCTGGAAGCTTTCTTT
CASRRQGDLEAFF
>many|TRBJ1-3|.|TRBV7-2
TGTGCCAGCAGCTCAACACCCGGAGGGGGGAGAACGGGAAACACCATATATTTT
CASSSTPGGGRTGNTIYF
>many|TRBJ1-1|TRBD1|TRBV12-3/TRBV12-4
TGTGCCAGCAGCGTCACAGGGGAATTAGGAGATAAAGCTTTCTTT
CASSVTGELGDKAFF
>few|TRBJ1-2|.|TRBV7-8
TGTGCCAGCAGCTCACTTGTCAGGGGAGAGAAGTATGGCTACACCTTC
CASSSLVRGEKYGYTF
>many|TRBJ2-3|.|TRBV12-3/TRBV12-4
TGTGCCAGCAGTGGGGCGGACACAGATACGCAGTATTTT
CASSGADTDTQYF
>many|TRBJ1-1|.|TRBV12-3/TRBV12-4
TGTGCCAGCAGTACCAGAGAGGGTGGGAACACTGAAGCTTTCTTT
CASSTREGGNTEAFF
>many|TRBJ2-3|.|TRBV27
TGTGCCAGCAGTTTCGGGGGGCCGGCCCAGTATTTT
CASSFGGPAQYF
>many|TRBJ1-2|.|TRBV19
TGTGCCAGTAGTCGGCCGGGGGACGCAACTTTTGGCCGTTCCCCTCTGAGCTACACCTTC
CASSRPGDATFGRSPLSYTF
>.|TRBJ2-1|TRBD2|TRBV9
TGTGCCAGCAGCGCTAGCGGGGGGGCCTCCTACAATGAGCAGTTCTTC
CASSASGGASYNEQFF
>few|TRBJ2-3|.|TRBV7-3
TGTGCCAGCAGCTTTCGGTCCAGGGCAAGGGATACGCAGTATTTT
CASSFRSRARDTQYF
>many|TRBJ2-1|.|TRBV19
TGTGCCAGTAGCCTAGTAAAGGGGGGAGCCCATGAGCAGTTCTTC
CASSLVKGGAHEQFF
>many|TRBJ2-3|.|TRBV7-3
TGTGCCAGCACTCTGGGGTTGGGGAGTACAGATACGCAGTATTTT
CASTLGLGSTDTQYF
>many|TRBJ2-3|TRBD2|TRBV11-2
TGTGCCAGCAGCCCAGGACTAGCGGAGCCTCCTAGCACAGATACGCAGTATTTT
CASSPGLAEPPSTDTQYF
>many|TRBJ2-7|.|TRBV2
TGTGCCAGCAGTGTGGAATACGAGCAGTACTTC
CASSVEYEQYF
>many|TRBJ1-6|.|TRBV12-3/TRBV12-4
TGTGCCAGCACCCTAGGGAGGGTACCGAATTCACCCCTCCACTTT
CASTLGRVPNSPLHF
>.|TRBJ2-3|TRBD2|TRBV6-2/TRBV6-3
TGTGCCAGCGCCCGACTAGCGGGGGGGGTAAGGGCGCAGTATTTT
CASARLAGGVRAQYF
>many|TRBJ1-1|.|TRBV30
TGTGCCTGGAGTGGTCGACTCGAAGCTTTCTTT
CAWSGRLEAFF